A single sample is the source of the 16 T cell receptor beta chains below, sequenced in a study of T cell repertoires in cytomegalovirus infection (dated by TCRdb to between 2018 and 2021). TCRdb lists the instrument as Illumina HiSeq 1500. TCRdb applied fastp at Q25 and MiXCR to the public reads, then kept only in-frame beta chains. Merged by CDR3 protein, the rows form single entries marked with the most common genes and DNA. The sample records around 170,000 distinct CDR3 sequences, roughly 17% of which are singletons. The ten largest clones represent 15% to 20% of the sample. Specimen: CD8+ T cells from PBMCs. The origin of the receptors is a human donor in good health (CMV status not recorded). Some clones in this sample may be carry-over from other donors' samples.

This clonotype was seen repeatedly, ten times or more. The gene calls are TRBV7-2 and TRBJ2-7; 9 bases are shared with TRBD1. Per germline, CDR1 SGHTA and CDR2 FQGNSA. The CDR3 has 16 amino acids. After removal of 5 bases from V and 4 bases from J, the junction contained 12 bases not matched to a gene. Here the CDR3 reads CASSPMGYGTGYEQYF. The DNA of the CDR3 is TGTGCCAGCAGCCCCATGGGTTATGGGACAGGGTACGAGCAGTACTTC.

V is TRBV28 and J is TRBJ2-5; D assignment may be TRBD1 or TRBD2 (6 bases each). CDR3 length: 15 residues. The germline V gene has CDR1 MDHEN and CDR2 SYDVKM. Between the trimmed V and J ends, which lost 8 bases and 2 bases, there was a span of 18 bases. Here the CDR3 reads CASRFSRGGQETQYF. For the CDR3, the DNA is TGTGCCAGCCGATTTAGCAGGGGAGGACAAGAGACCCAGTACTTC.

Concerning this clonotype: At one of its ends the junction is not consistent with the germline gene, which may arise from a read error. V and J are TRBV6-5 and TRBJ2-5; possibly TRBD1 for D (6 bases). The CDR3 has 15 residues. Germline CDR1 and CDR2: MNHEY and SVGAGI. CDR3 sequence (DNA): TGTGACAGCAGTTACTCGTCAGGGGTCGGAGAGACCCAGTACTTC. Translation: CDSSYSSGVGETQYF.

A few counts support this clonotype. This chain links TRBV7-9 with TRBJ2-6; 8 positions match TRBD1. The CDR3 extends over 18 amino acids. Trimming removed 6 bases from V and 1 base from J; junction bases left unmatched: 11. Per the germline V gene, CDR1 is SEHNR and CDR2 is FQNEAQ (reference sequence). The chain's CDR3 is CASRHPGQDRSGANVLTF. The CDR3 coding sequence is TGTGCCAGCAGGCACCCGGGACAGGACCGTTCTGGGGCCAACGTCCTGACTTTC.

This clonotype was detected once. V gene TRBV29-1 combines with J gene TRBJ2-7, with TRBD2 matching over 9 bases. The CDR3 length is 16 residues. Germline trimming cut 3 bases from V and 2 bases from J; bases unmatched to any gene: 11. Germline V gene data show CDR1 as SQVTM and CDR2 as ANQGSEA. CDR3 nucleotides: TGCAGCGTTGAGGTCGGCGGGAGGGCCGGGACCTACGAGCAGTACTTC. Protein: CSVEVGGRAGTYEQYF.

This clonotype was detected a few times. This chain connects TRBV6-5 to TRBJ1-4; tentatively, D is TRBD1 (5 bases). Trimming removed 5 bases from V and 5 bases from J, with 15 bases in between. Germline assignment: CDR1 MNHEY and CDR2 SVGAGI. The CDR3 is made up of 15 amino acids. The CDR3 sequence: CASSPGWGENEKLFF. The CDR3 DNA sequence: TGTGCCAGCAGTCCTGGTTGGGGGGAAAATGAAAAACTGTTTTTT.

This clonotype was recorded a few times. The CDR3 DNA reads TGTGCCAGCAGCGCCCCGTTAGGGGGGCCACACACTGAAGCTTTCTTT. Amino acid sequence: CASSAPLGGPHTEAFF. This chain uses TRBV7-9 with TRBJ1-1; tentatively, D is TRBD1 (6 bases). Trimming removed 5 bases from V and 3 bases from J, with 19 bases in between. Germline V CDR1 and CDR2: SEHNR, FQNEAQ (reference sequence). This CDR3 spans 16 amino acids. Filled out from reference TRBV7-9 and TRBJ1-1, the complete variable domain reads DTGVSQNPRHKITKRGQNVTFRCDPISEHNRLYWYRQTLGQGPEFLTYFQNEAQLEKSRLLSDRFSAERPKGSFSTLEIQRTEQGDSAMYLCASSAPLGGPHTEAFFGQGTRLTVV.

The rearrangement links TRBV7-8 to TRBJ2-2; D possibly corresponds to TRBD1 (6 bases). V lost 5 bases to trimming and J lost 5 bases, with 18 bases between them. The CDR3 runs 16 residues. Germline CDR1 SGHVS, CDR2 FQNEAQ. CDR3 amino acids: CASSDRAGTLTGELFF. CDR3 in DNA: TGTGCCAGCAGCGATCGAGCCGGGACACTTACCGGGGAGCTGTTTTTT.

The table lists this clonotype with a few counts. Here the CDR3 DNA reads TGTGCCAGCAGGGATCCCCGGGGCACCGGGGAGCTGTTTTTT. Protein: CASRDPRGTGELFF. J is TRBJ2-2 and V is TRBV2; D perhaps matches TRBD2 (5 bases). Germline assignment: CDR1 SNHLY and CDR2 FYNNEI. V was clipped by 6 bases and J by 4 bases, with 12 bases between them. The length of the CDR3 is 14 residues.

This clonotype was detected ten times or more. This sequence joins TRBV7-2 and TRBJ2-5; D perhaps matches TRBD2 (5 bases). V was pared by 0 bases and J by 1 base, with 9 bases between. The CDR3 spans 15 residues. Germline V gene data show CDR1 as SGHTA and CDR2 as FQGNSA. The CDR3 loop reads CASSLAASTQETQYF. CDR3 DNA: TGTGCCAGCAGCTTAGCGGCTAGCACCCAAGAGACCCAGTACTTC.

The chain combines TRBV7-8 with TRBJ1-2; 8 bases line up with TRBD1. Per the germline V gene, CDR1 is SGHVS and CDR2 is FQNEAQ. V lost 2 bases, J lost 2 bases, and 4 bases stayed unmatched. This CDR3 has 15 amino acids. CDR3 sequence: CASSLRTGTNYGYTF. Written as DNA, the CDR3 is TGTGCCAGCAGCTTACGGACAGGGACCAACTATGGCTACACCTTC. The full variable domain, its missing parts supplied by reference TRBV7-8 and TRBJ1-2, is GAGVSQSPRYKVAKRGQDVALRCDPISGHVSLFWYQQALGQGPEFLTYFQNEAQLDKSGLPSDRFFAERPEGSVSTLKIQRTQQEDSAVYLCASSLRTGTNYGYTFGSGTRLTVV.

The chain couples TRBV3-1 to TRBJ1-1; TRBD1 matches at 7 bases. The CDR3 runs to 14 residues. The germline V gene encodes CDR1 LGHDT and CDR2 YNNKEL (reference sequence). Germline trimming cut 3 bases from V and 4 bases from J; bases unmatched to any gene: 5. CDR3 nucleotides: TGTGCCAGCAGCCAGACGACAGGGTTCACTGAAGCTTTCTTT. Translating gives CASSQTTGFTEAFF. The complete variable domain, with remaining parts taken from reference TRBV3-1 and TRBJ1-1, reads DTAVSQTPKYLVTQMGNDKSIKCEQNLGHDTMYWYKQDSKKFLKIMFSYNNKELIINETVPNRFSPKSPDKAHLNLHINSLELGDSAVYFCASSQTTGFTEAFFGQGTRLTVV.

This clonotype appeared once. The chain combines TRBV27 with TRBJ2-7; 7 bases are a match to TRBD1. The V gene end was trimmed by 4 bases and the J gene end by 3 bases; junction bases not matched to a gene: 3. In germline, CDR1 is MNHEY, CDR2 SMNVEV (reference sequence). CDR3 length equals 13 residues. CDR3 sequence: CASSWPGGYEQYF. CDR3 DNA sequence: TGTGCCAGCAGTTGGCCAGGGGGCTACGAGCAGTACTTC.

The J gene is TRBJ2-7, the V gene TRBV6-2 or TRBV6-3; 8 nucleotides match TRBD2. Looked up from germline, CDR1 is MNHEY and CDR2 is SVGEGT. V was pared by 0 bases and J by 6 bases, with 4 bases of the junction left unmatched. CDR3 size: 14 residues. The CDR3 spells CASSYSIAGGEQYF. The CDR3 DNA follows: TGTGCCAGCAGTTACTCGATCGCGGGAGGCGAGCAGTACTTC.

The chain is built from TRBV7-2 and TRBJ1-6; 9 bases are a match to TRBD1. V dropped 6 bases and J dropped 9; count of bases not matched to a gene: 9. CDR3 size: 15 residues. Germline lookup yields CDR1 SGHTA and CDR2 FQGNSA. DNA for the CDR3: TGTGCCAGCAGTTCTCCGGGACAGGGAATTTCACCCCTCCACTTT. Protein sequence: CASSSPGQGISPLHF.

V and J are TRBV19 and TRBJ2-6, with 7 nucleotides matching TRBD1. Per the germline V gene, CDR1 is LNHDA and CDR2 is SQIVND (reference sequence). There are 16 residues in the CDR3. This chain's CDR3 is CDTGTATLEGANVLTF. Written as DNA, the CDR3 is TGTGACACAGGGACAGCGACTTTGGAAGGGGCCAACGTCCTGACTTTC.